A single sample gave rise to the 31 T cell receptor beta chains below, sequenced in a study of T-cell memory formation after mild COVID-19. TCRdb redid the calling of the 5' RACE reads with MiXCR, one entry per CDR3 protein. The table lists around 250,000 distinct CDR3 sequences, about 17% of them singletons, with 22% in the top ten. Sequenced input: PBMCs or a T cell subset sorted from them (not recorded which). These receptors all stem from a man younger than 30 who had mild COVID-19 (a few samples of this study predate the infection). Cell type and time point are not known.

This clonotype was picked up a small number of times. The chain is built from TRBV13 and TRBJ1-2; possible D gene TRBD1, 5 bases. This CDR3 region has 13 residues. Germline V gene data show CDR1 as PRHDT and CDR2 as FYEKMQ (reference sequence). Trimming removed 5 bases at V and 7 bases at J, with 14 bases between. The CDR3 is CASSTVGGGGYTF. CDR3 in DNA: TGTGCCAGCAGCACGGTCGGGGGGGGTGGCTACACCTTC.

This clonotype was counted a few times. V gene TRBV6-5 combines with J gene TRBJ2-1; 8 bases are shared with TRBD2. The CDR3 runs to 15 residues. The V segment lost 2 bases and the J segment 9 bases; nucleotides outside the gene matches: 9. Germline V gene lookup returns CDR1 MNHEY and CDR2 SVGAGI. The CDR3 nucleotides read TGTGCCAGCAGTTACGCCGGGACTAGTAACGTTGAGCAGTTCTTC. Translated, it gives CASSYAGTSNVEQFF.

This clonotype was seen repeatedly, ten times or more. This chain uses TRBV10-3 with TRBJ2-7, with TRBD1 matching over 7 bases. Germline CDR1 and CDR2: ENHRY and SYGVKD. This CDR3 has 14 amino acids. V was pared by 6 bases and J by 3 bases, with 8 bases of the junction left unmatched. The DNA of the CDR3 is TGTGCCATCAGCACAGGGGTTCACAACTACGAGCAGTACGTC. Amino acid sequence: CAISTGVHNYEQYV.

This clonotype was observed a handful of times. This chain joins TRBV19 and TRBJ2-1, with D possibly TRBD1 on 5 matching bases. The V gene's germline CDR1 is LNHDA and CDR2 SQIVND (reference sequence). The CDR3 runs 17 residues. V was cut by 5 bases and J by 7 bases, with 24 bases left in between. The CDR3 loop reads CASSFHPDTKRRNEQFF. In DNA, the CDR3 is TGTGCCAGTAGTTTTCACCCGGACACAAAAAGGCGTAATGAGCAGTTCTTC.

This clonotype showed up just a few times. This sequence joins TRBV25-1 and TRBJ2-4, with D possibly matching TRBD1 (5 bases). Trimming shortened V by 1 base and J by 2 bases, and 12 bases separated the two germline ends. This CDR3 is built from 16 residues. CDR1 is MGHDK and CDR2 is SYGVNS in the germline V gene. Written as DNA, the CDR3 is TGTGCCAGCAGTGAATGGCATATGGGGCCCAAAAACATTCAGTACTTC. The encoded protein is CASSEWHMGPKNIQYF.

This clonotype showed up just a few times. This chain joins TRBV20-1 and TRBJ1-2; D may be TRBD1 (6 bases). Per germline, CDR1 DFQATT and CDR2 SNEGSKA (reference sequence). The V end was cut by 4 bases, the J end by 4 bases, with 13 bases between. The CDR3 covers 13 residues. CDR3 coding DNA: TGCAGTGCTACGACAGGCTACCTCTATGGCTACACCTTC. This codes for CSATTGYLYGYTF.

This clonotype was seen only a few times. The chain is built from TRBV6-5 and TRBJ2-5; 11 nucleotides align to TRBD2. Germline values: CDR1 MNHEY, CDR2 SVGAGI. J was trimmed by 5 bases and V by 0 bases; bases with no gene match: 8. The CDR3 is 17 amino acids. In nucleotides, the CDR3 is TGTGCCAGCAGTTACTCAAGTAGCGGGGGGGCCCGTGAGACCCAGTACTTC. Amino acids: CASSYSSSGGARETQYF.

This clonotype was seen more than once but under ten times. The J gene is TRBJ2-4, the V gene TRBV28; 7 bases are a match to TRBD1. This CDR3 is built from 14 residues. From germline, CDR1 is MDHEN and CDR2 SYDVKM. The V gene end was trimmed by 1 base and the J gene end by 7 bases; junction bases not matched to a gene: 4. CDR3 protein: CASSLSSTGNIQYF. In DNA form, the CDR3 reads TGTGCCAGCAGTTTATCTTCGACAGGGAACATTCAGTACTTC.

The table lists this clonotype with many counts. This chain connects TRBV5-1 to TRBJ2-3, with a tentative D call TRBD2 (5 bases). The CDR3 is 14 residues long. Germline V gene data show CDR1 as SGHRS and CDR2 as YFSETQ. Trimming pared 1 base from V and 4 bases from J, leaving 10 bases between. The CDR3 region has the DNA TGCGCCAGCAGCTTGTGGCGGGCCGCAGATACGCAGTATTTT. Protein sequence: CASSLWRAADTQYF.

This chain joins TRBV5-5 and TRBJ2-7, with 7 bases that match TRBD2. The germline CDR1 and CDR2 sequences are SGHKS and YYEKEE (reference sequence). With V trimmed by 2 bases and J by 5 bases, 13 bases remained unmatched. This CDR3 has 16 residues. CDR3 DNA: TGTGCCAGCAGCTTCTCGGGACTAAGGGAGGGCCACGAGCAGTACGTC. This translates into CASSFSGLREGHEQYV.

The chain recombines TRBV5-1 with TRBJ1-2; D is perhaps TRBD1 (5 bases). Germline V lookup: CDR1 SGHRS, CDR2 YFSETQ. This CDR3 has 16 amino acids. V dropped 4 bases and J dropped 1 base, with 17 bases sitting between them. The CDR3 spells CASSPRDLNFNYGYTF. The CDR3 DNA follows: TGCGCCAGCAGCCCCCGGGACCTAAATTTTAACTATGGCTACACCTTC.

The rearrangement links TRBV11-3 to TRBJ2-3, with D hard to call. Trimming shortened V by 3 bases and J by 14 bases, and 15 bases separated the two germline ends. The germline gives CDR1 SGHNT, CDR2 YENEEA. CDR3 length: 12 amino acids. This chain's CDR3 is CASSFDGEGLYF. CDR3 DNA sequence: TGTGCCAGCAGCTTTGATGGGGAAGGTCTGTATTTT.

The sample holds a few counts of this clonotype. This chain joins TRBV18 and TRBJ2-5, with 10 nucleotides matching TRBD1. Per germline, CDR1 KGHSH and CDR2 LQKENI. Unmatched junction bases numbered 9, after V lost 3 bases and J lost 2 bases. The length of the CDR3 is 17 residues. Here the CDR3 reads CASSPGTGVIHQETQYF. DNA for the CDR3: TGTGCCAGCTCACCGGGGACAGGGGTCATACATCAAGAGACCCAGTACTTC.

This clonotype was counted between two and nine times. V gene TRBV20-1 combines with J gene TRBJ2-5, with D uncertain. This CDR3 contains 12 residues. Germline CDR1 is DFQATT and CDR2 is SNEGSKA (reference sequence). V gave up 5 bases and J gave up 4 bases, with 11 bases separating them. The CDR3 DNA is TGCAGTGCTGGTCCAGCGAGAGAGACCCAGTACTTC. Amino acids: CSAGPARETQYF.

This clonotype was counted ten times or more. The genes are TRBV20-1 and TRBJ1-5; a possible D gene is TRBD1 (5 bases). This CDR3 comprises 14 residues. Germline lookup yields CDR1 DFQATT and CDR2 SNEGSKA (reference sequence). Trimming shortened V by 2 bases and J by 1 base, and 9 bases separated the two germline ends. CDR3: CSARIRQSNQPQHF. The CDR3 nucleotides are TGCAGTGCTAGAATCCGACAGAGCAATCAGCCCCAGCATTTT.

This clonotype was recorded a few times. The chain uses TRBV29-1 and TRBJ2-1; TRBD1 matches at 8 bases. The CDR3 sequence is 13 residues long. V was clipped by 7 bases and J by 6 bases; unmatched bases: 8. The germline V gene encodes CDR1 SQVTM and CDR2 ANQGSEA. CDR3 nucleotide sequence: TGCAGCGGGGGACAGGAAATGGTCAATGAGCAGTTCTTC. The encoded protein is CSGGQEMVNEQFF.

The chain links TRBV4-2 to TRBJ2-1; 8 nucleotides align to TRBD2. Germline trimming cut 4 bases from V and 5 bases from J; bases unmatched to any gene: 4. The CDR3 runs 14 residues. Germline CDR1 LGHNA, CDR2 YNFKEQ. DNA for the CDR3: TGTGCCAGCAGCCTCCAGCGGGGGAACAATGAGCAGTTCTTC. Encoded protein: CASSLQRGNNEQFF.

The table lists this clonotype with many counts. The CDR3 protein is CASRVPGQYTEAFF. The CDR3 DNA is TGTGCCAGCAGGGTTCCGGGACAGTACACTGAAGCTTTCTTT. The chain uses TRBV7-2 and TRBJ1-1; 7 bases line up with TRBD1. The junction had 7 bases not matched to a gene; V was cut back by 6 bases and J by 3 bases. The CDR3 is 14 residues long. The V gene's germline CDR1 is SGHTA and CDR2 FQGNSA. Combining the CDR3 with reference TRBV7-2 and TRBJ1-1 gives the whole variable domain GAGVSQSPSNKVTEKGKDVELRCDPISGHTALYWYRQSLGQGLEFLIYFQGNSAPDKSGLPSDRFSAERTGGSVSTLTIQRTQQEDSAVYLCASRVPGQYTEAFFGQGTRLTVV.

This clonotype was counted many times. The CDR3 DNA follows: TGCGCCAGCAGCTTGGAAGAGCATGGCTACACCTTC. Translation: CASSLEEHGYTF. The rearrangement joins TRBV5-1 to TRBJ1-2; D unclear. CDR1 is SGHRS and CDR2 is YFSETQ in the germline V gene. There are 12 residues in the CDR3. The germline V and J ends were trimmed by 0 bases and 6 bases, with 6 bases remaining between them.

This clonotype was picked up a small number of times. V usage is TRBV7-9 and J usage is TRBJ1-3; no definite D call. Germline assignment: CDR1 SEHNR and CDR2 FQNEAQ (reference sequence). Trimming removed 1 base at V and 2 bases at J, with 6 bases between. The CDR3 contains 14 residues. CDR3 nucleotides: TGTGCCAGCAGCTTAGGGGCCGCTGGAAACACCATATATTTT. Protein sequence: CASSLGAAGNTIYF. The full variable domain, rest sourced from reference TRBV7-9 and TRBJ1-3, is DTGVSQNPRHKITKRGQNVTFRCDPISEHNRLYWYRQTLGQGPEFLTYFQNEAQLEKSRLLSDRFSAERPKGSFSTLEIQRTEQGDSAMYLCASSLGAAGNTIYFGEGSWLTVV.

V is TRBV19 and J is TRBJ2-1; 7 bases align to TRBD2. This CDR3 spans 14 amino acids. Germline V lookup: CDR1 LNHDA, CDR2 SQIVND (reference sequence). With 3 bases clipped from V and 4 bases from J, the junction kept 3 bases outside the gene matches. The CDR3 coding sequence is TGTGCCAGTAGTATTAGCGGGTTTTACAATGAGCAGTTCTTC. Amino acids: CASSISGFYNEQFF.

The chain couples TRBV12-3 or TRBV12-4 to TRBJ1-6; D gene ambiguous. The CDR3 has 12 amino acids. V dropped 2 bases and J dropped 10 bases, with 6 bases sitting between them. The CDR3 here is CASSLPRSPLHF. As DNA, the CDR3 is TGTGCCAGCAGTTTACCACGGTCACCCCTCCACTTT.

This chain uses TRBV7-8 with TRBJ2-1, with TRBD2 matching 12 bases. Trimming at V came to 5 bases and at J to 9 bases, leaving 8 bases not matched to a gene. This CDR3 contains 15 residues. CDR1 and CDR2 (germline): SGHVS, FQNEAQ. The CDR3 sequence: CASSPPGLAGFEQFF. For the CDR3, the DNA is TGTGCCAGCAGCCCCCCCGGACTAGCGGGGTTTGAGCAGTTCTTC.

The sample holds a few counts of this clonotype. The chain recombines TRBV9 with TRBJ2-6, with unresolved D. Germline V CDR1 and CDR2: SGDLS, YYNGEE. V was shortened by 4 bases and J by 1 base, with 6 bases between the two germline ends. The CDR3 sequence is 14 residues long. Here the CDR3 reads CASSIESGANVLTF. The CDR3 nucleotides are TGTGCCAGCAGCATAGAGTCTGGGGCCAACGTCCTGACTTTC.

The sample holds many counts of this clonotype. V gene TRBV12-3 or TRBV12-4 combines with J gene TRBJ2-5, with 7 bases identical to TRBD1. V gave up 6 bases and J gave up 4 bases; unmatched junction bases: 11. The CDR3 extends over 15 amino acids. The CDR3 sequence: CASRWDSLIGETQYF. CDR3 DNA sequence: TGTGCCAGCAGATGGGACAGCCTGATCGGAGAGACCCAGTACTTC.

This clonotype was seen only a few times. The chain has TRBV12-3 or TRBV12-4 and TRBJ1-4; D remains unclear. V lost 4 bases, J lost 6 bases, and 6 bases lay in between. This CDR3 is built from 12 residues. The DNA of the CDR3 is TGTGCCAGCAGTTCCGTTGATGAAAAACTGTTTTTT. Amino acids: CASSSVDEKLFF.

This clonotype came up a few times. The chain combines TRBV7-2 with TRBJ2-2, with D perhaps TRBD2 (6 bases). Between the trimmed V and J ends, which lost 6 bases and 6 bases, there was a span of 8 bases. The CDR3 spans 12 residues. The germline gives CDR1 SGHTA, CDR2 FQGNSA. DNA for the CDR3: TGTGCCAGCAGGACTAGGGCCGGGGAGCTGTTTTTT. It specifies CASRTRAGELFF. Combining the CDR3 with reference TRBV7-2 and TRBJ2-2 gives the whole variable domain GAGVSQSPSNKVTEKGKDVELRCDPISGHTALYWYRQSLGQGLEFLIYFQGNSAPDKSGLPSDRFSAERTGGSVSTLTIQRTQQEDSAVYLCASRTRAGELFFGEGSRLTVL.

This clonotype showed up just a few times. This chain joins TRBV7-2 and TRBJ2-5, with TRBD2 as a possible D gene (5 bases). Germline V gene sequence: CDR1 SGHTA, CDR2 FQGNSA. Trimming left V 6 bases short and J 2 bases short, with 22 bases between. This CDR3 has 17 amino acids. CDR3 sequence: CASSRWPTAERQETQYF. The CDR3 nucleotides read TGTGCCAGCAGTCGATGGCCAACAGCGGAGAGGCAAGAGACCCAGTACTTC.

This chain connects TRBV12-3 or TRBV12-4 to TRBJ2-2; the match to TRBD1 covers 7 bases. This CDR3 is 13 amino acids long. Losses at the gene ends were 6 bases for V and 8 bases for J; bases not matched to a gene: 6. The CDR3 spells CASSWTGRGELFF. The DNA of the CDR3 is TGTGCCAGCAGCTGGACAGGTCGTGGGGAGCTGTTTTTT.

This clonotype occurred many times. The V gene is TRBV5-1, the J gene TRBJ2-7, with a tentative D call TRBD1 (6 bases). The V gene's germline CDR1 is SGHRS and CDR2 YFSETQ. The CDR3 totals 13 residues. V lost 3 bases and J lost 1, with 8 bases in between. CDR3 bases: TGCGCCAGCAGCTCGACAGGTTCCTACGAGCAGTACTTC. This sequence encodes CASSSTGSYEQYF.

V gene TRBV12-3 or TRBV12-4 combines with J gene TRBJ1-1; D might be TRBD1 (5 bases). The CDR3 is 12 residues long. V shed 4 bases and J shed 7 bases, with 10 bases lying between them. CDR3 sequence reads: CASSSSGFEAFF. The CDR3 DNA reads TGTGCCAGCAGTTCATCAGGGTTTGAAGCTTTCTTT.